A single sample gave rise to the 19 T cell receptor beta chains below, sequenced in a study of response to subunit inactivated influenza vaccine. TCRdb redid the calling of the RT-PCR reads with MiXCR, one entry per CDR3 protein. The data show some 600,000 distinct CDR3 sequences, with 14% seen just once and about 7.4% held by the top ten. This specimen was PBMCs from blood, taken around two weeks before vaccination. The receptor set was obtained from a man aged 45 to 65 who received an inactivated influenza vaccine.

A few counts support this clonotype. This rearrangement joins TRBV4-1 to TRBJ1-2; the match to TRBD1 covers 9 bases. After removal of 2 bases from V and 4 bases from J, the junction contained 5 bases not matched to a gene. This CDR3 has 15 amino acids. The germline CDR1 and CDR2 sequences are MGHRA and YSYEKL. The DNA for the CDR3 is TGCGCCAGCAGCCAAACAGGGGGCATTAGCTATGGCTACACCTTC. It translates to CASSQTGGISYGYTF.

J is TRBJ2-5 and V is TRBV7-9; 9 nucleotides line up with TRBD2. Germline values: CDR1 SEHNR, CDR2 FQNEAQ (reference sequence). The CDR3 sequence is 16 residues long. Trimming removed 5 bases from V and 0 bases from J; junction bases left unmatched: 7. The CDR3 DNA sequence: TGTGCCAGCAGCCCTAGCGGGATCCTTTACCAAGAGACCCAGTACTTC. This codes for CASSPSGILYQETQYF.

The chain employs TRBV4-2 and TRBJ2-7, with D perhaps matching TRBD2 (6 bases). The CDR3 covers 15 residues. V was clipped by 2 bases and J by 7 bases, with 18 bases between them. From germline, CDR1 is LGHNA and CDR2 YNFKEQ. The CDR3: CASSQNNRGGTEQYF. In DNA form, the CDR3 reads TGTGCCAGCAGCCAAAACAACCGGGGAGGAACGGAGCAGTACTTC.

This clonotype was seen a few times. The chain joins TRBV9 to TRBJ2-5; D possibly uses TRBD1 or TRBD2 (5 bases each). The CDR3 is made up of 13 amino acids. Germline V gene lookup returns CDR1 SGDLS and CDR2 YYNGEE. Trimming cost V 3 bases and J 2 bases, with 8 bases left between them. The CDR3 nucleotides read TGTGCCAGCAGCGGGGGACCACAAGAGACCCAGTACTTC. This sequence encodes CASSGGPQETQYF.

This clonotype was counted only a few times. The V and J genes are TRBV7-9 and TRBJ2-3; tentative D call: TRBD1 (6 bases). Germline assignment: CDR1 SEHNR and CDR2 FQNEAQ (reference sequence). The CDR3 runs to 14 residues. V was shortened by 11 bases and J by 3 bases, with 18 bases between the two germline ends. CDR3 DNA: TGTGCCTCCCATAGAGGGGGTAATACAGATACGCAGTATTTT. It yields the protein CASHRGGNTDTQYF. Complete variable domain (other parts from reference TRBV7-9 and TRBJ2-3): DTGVSQNPRHKITKRGQNVTFRCDPISEHNRLYWYRQTLGQGPEFLTYFQNEAQLEKSRLLSDRFSAERPKGSFSTLEIQRTEQGDSAMYLCASHRGGNTDTQYFGPGTRLTVL.

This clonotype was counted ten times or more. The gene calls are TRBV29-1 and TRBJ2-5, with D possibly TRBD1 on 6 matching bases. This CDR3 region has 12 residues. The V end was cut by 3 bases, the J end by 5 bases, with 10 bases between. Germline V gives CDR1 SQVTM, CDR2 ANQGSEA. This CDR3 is CSVDFRGETQYF. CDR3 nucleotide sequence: TGCAGCGTTGATTTTAGGGGGGAGACCCAGTACTTC.

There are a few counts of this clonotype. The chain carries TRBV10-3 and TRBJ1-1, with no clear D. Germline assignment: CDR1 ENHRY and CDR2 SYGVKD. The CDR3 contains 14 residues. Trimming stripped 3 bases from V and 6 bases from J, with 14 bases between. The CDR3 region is CAISDQGKQAEAFF. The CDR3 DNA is TGTGCCATCAGTGATCAAGGCAAGCAGGCTGAAGCTTTCTTT.

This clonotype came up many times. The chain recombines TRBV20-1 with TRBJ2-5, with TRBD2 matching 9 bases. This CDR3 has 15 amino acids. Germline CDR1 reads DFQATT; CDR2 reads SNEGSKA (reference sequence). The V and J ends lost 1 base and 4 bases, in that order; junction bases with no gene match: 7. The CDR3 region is CSARVAGAVVETQYF. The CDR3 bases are TGCAGTGCTAGAGTAGCGGGGGCCGTCGTAGAGACCCAGTACTTC.

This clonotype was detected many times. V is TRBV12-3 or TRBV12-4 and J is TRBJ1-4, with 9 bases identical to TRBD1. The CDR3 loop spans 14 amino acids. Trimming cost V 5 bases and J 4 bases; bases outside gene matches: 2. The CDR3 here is CASSPGQGNEKLFF. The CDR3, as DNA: TGTGCCAGCAGTCCGGGACAGGGTAATGAAAAACTGTTTTTT.

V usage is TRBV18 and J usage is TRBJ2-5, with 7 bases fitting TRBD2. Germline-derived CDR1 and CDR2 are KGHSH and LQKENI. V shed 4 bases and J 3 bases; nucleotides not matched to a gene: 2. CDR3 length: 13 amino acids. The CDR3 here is CASSRTREETQYF. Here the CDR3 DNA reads TGTGCCAGCTCACGGACTAGGGAAGAGACCCAGTACTTC.

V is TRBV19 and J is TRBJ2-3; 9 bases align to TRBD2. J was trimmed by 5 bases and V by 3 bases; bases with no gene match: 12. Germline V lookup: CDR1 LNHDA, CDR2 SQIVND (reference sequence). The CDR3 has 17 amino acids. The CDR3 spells CASSIGAAGGLGDTQYF. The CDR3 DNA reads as TGTGCCAGTAGTATCGGGGCAGCGGGGGGCCTAGGAGATACGCAGTATTTT.

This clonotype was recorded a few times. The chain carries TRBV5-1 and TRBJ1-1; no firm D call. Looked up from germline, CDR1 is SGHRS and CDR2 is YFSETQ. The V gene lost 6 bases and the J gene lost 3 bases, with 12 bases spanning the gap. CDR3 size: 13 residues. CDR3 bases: TGCGCCAGCAAGAACGAGGGATACACTGAAGCTTTCTTT. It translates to CASKNEGYTEAFF.

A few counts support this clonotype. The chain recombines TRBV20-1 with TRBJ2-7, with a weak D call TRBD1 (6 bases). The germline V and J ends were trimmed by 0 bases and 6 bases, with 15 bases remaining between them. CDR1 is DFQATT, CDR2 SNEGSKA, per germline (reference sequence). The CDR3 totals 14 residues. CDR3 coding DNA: TGCAGTGCTAGAGATATGCAGGGGATTGGCGAGCAGTACTTC. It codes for CSARDMQGIGEQYF.

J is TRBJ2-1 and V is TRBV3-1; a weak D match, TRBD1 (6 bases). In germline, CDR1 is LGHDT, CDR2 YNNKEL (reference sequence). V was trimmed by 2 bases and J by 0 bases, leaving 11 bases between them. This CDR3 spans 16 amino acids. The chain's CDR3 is CASSQRDTYSYNEQFF. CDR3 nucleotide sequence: TGTGCCAGCAGCCAACGGGACACCTACTCCTACAATGAGCAGTTCTTC.

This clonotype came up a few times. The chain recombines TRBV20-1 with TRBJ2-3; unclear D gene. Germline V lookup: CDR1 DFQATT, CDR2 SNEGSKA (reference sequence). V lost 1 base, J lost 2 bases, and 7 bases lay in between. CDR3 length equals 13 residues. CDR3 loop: CSARVSATDTQYF. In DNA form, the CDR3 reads TGCAGTGCTAGAGTTTCTGCCACAGATACGCAGTATTTT.

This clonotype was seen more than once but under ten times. The CDR3 loop is CAISESREITGELFF. The DNA of the CDR3 is TGTGCCATCAGTGAGTCGAGAGAGATCACCGGGGAGCTGTTTTTT. J is TRBJ2-2 and V is TRBV10-3; D is unclear. The CDR3 runs to 15 residues. The germline V and J ends were trimmed by 0 bases and 4 bases, with 9 bases remaining between them. From germline, CDR1 is ENHRY and CDR2 SYGVKD.

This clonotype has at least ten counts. The CDR3 sequence is CAIRGGPANEKLFF. Here the CDR3 DNA reads TGTGCCATCAGGGGAGGGCCGGCTAATGAAAAACTGTTTTTT. The genes are TRBV10-3 and TRBJ1-4; D gene ambiguous. V was shortened by 6 bases and J by 3 bases, with 11 bases between the two germline ends. Germline V gene data show CDR1 as ENHRY and CDR2 as SYGVKD. CDR3 length equals 14 residues.

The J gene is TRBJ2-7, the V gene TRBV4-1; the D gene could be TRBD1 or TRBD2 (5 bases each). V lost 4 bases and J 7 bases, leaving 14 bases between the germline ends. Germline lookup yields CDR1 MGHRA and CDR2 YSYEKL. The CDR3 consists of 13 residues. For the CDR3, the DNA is TGCGCCAGCAGCCCGTCGGGGCTGGGGGAGCAGTACTTC. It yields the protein CASSPSGLGEQYF.

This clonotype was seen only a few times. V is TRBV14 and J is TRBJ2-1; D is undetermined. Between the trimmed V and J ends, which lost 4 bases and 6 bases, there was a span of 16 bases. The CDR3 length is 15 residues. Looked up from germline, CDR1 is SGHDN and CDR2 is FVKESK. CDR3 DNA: TGTGCCAGCAGCCCGGTGGCAGGTCGAACCAATGAGCAGTTCTTC. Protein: CASSPVAGRTNEQFF.